This TCR beta chain was identified in a study of cytomegalovirus exposure and HLA in healthy donors. Study conclusions and caveats: The authors judged a highly shared variant cluster likely a sequencing artifact.

This clone turned up a few times. Its antigen is not identified. Germline CDR1 reads MNHEY; CDR2 reads SVGAGI. The junction had 3 bases not matched to a gene; V was cut back by 0 bases and J by 4 bases. The CDR3 extends over 15 amino acids. In the PCR, 60 Vbeta and 13 Jbeta primers were used. Clones were read by immunoSEQ multiplex PCR, and TCRdb kept only the in-frame ones, dropping some. The table shows about 140,000 clones, with approximately 83% occurring only once. The V call is TRBV6-5, the J call TRBJ1-5; TRBD1 agrees at 7 bases. The TCR sequence derives from a middle-aged man in good health and CMV-seronegative. Sequencing was done on a sample of PBMCs. CDR3 coding DNA: TGTGCCAGCAGTTACTCGGGACAGAGTAATCAGCCCCAGCATTTT. Its protein product is CASSYSGQSNQPQHF.